This T cell receptor (beta chain) was captured in a study of blood T cells in healthy people across ages. Germline CDR1 and CDR2: ENHRY and SYGVKD. V was clipped by 6 bases and J by 6 bases; unmatched bases: 6. The CDR3 runs to 15 residues. Through a sample-barcoded 5' primer and a J-beta primer mix, a second PCR was run for 7 to 11 cycles. TCRdb reanalysed the 5' RACE reads using MiXCR and keeps one entry per CDR3 protein. The sample lists 1.5 million to 2 million distinct CDR3 sequences, around 48% occurring once. PBMCs numbering at least 7 million were isolated per sample. With regard to this clonotype: Its matching antigen is unknown.

Findings and caveats of the study: More naive CD4+ cells and higher diversity were found in long-lived than in aged donors. A roughly linear age-dependent decrease characterized TCR beta diversity per million T cells.

Sequencing used blood. This rearrangement joins TRBV10-3 to TRBJ2-1, with 12 nucleotides matching TRBD2. The origin of this receptor is a woman between 40 and 50 years old in good health. CDR3 protein: CAISPGLAGPNEQFF. CDR3 coding DNA: TGTGCCATCAGCCCCGGACTAGCGGGGCCCAATGAGCAGTTCTTC.